These 29 T cell receptor beta chains originate from one sample sequenced in a study of blood T cell repertoires in COVID-19 (dated by TCRdb to about 2020). Receptor amplification or capture employed the immunoSEQ multiplex PCR assay. TCRdb limited this immuneACCESS table to in-frame rearrangements with V and J called. A share of clones is missing; checked studies link under half to unresolved V genes, and the rest is unexplained. This sample has 35,000 to 45,000 clones in its table, and 75% to 90% of those were observed once. The ten largest clones add up to 6.1% of the sample. Sequencing input: peripheral blood. Receptors originate from a human donor in a cohort sampled during active COVID-19.

The chain links TRBV3-1 (or the pseudogene TRBV3-2) to TRBJ1-2, with D possibly matching TRBD1 (6 bases). The CDR3 sequence is 15 residues long. In germline, CDR1 is LGHDT, CDR2 YNNKEL (reference sequence). V dropped 4 bases and J dropped 0 bases, with 12 bases sitting between them. DNA for the CDR3: TGTGCCAGCAGCCCATGGACAGCTCCTAACTATGGCTACACCTTC. Protein: CASSPWTAPNYGYTF.

V usage is TRBV27 and J usage is TRBJ2-2; weak D call: TRBD1 (7 bases). This CDR3 spans 16 amino acids. Germline-derived CDR1 and CDR2 are MNHEY and SMNVEV (reference sequence). V gave up 2 bases and J gave up 8 bases, with 18 bases separating them. This chain's CDR3 is CASSLSAGGPRGELFF. For the CDR3, the DNA is TGTGCCAGCAGTTTAAGCGCAGGGGGGCCGCGTGGGGAGCTGTTTTTT.

The chain is built from TRBV2 and TRBJ2-3; 10 nucleotides match TRBD2. Germline trimming cut 7 bases from V and 4 bases from J; bases unmatched to any gene: 5. In germline, CDR1 is SNHLY, CDR2 FYNNEI. The CDR3 runs 14 residues. This CDR3 is CASKQRGGSDTQYF. The CDR3 DNA reads as TGTGCCAGCAAGCAGCGGGGGGGGTCAGATACGCAGTATTTT.

V gene TRBV20-1 combines with J gene TRBJ2-7; D gene ambiguous. The V end was cut by 3 bases, the J end by 2 bases, with 5 bases between. The CDR3 length is 11 residues. CDR1 DFQATT and CDR2 SNEGSKA come from the germline V gene (reference sequence). The CDR3 here is CSASSTYEQYF. CDR3 bases: TGCAGTGCTAGCAGTACCTACGAGCAGTACTTC.

The V call is TRBV11-3, the J call TRBJ2-3; D is unresolved. Germline V gene sequence: CDR1 SGHNT, CDR2 YENEEA. The V end lost 1 base, the J end lost 3 bases, and 8 bases lay between the germline ends. The CDR3 covers 14 residues. The CDR3 is CASSLGSKTDTQYF. CDR3 sequence (DNA): TGTGCCAGCAGCTTAGGATCTAAAACAGATACGCAGTATTTT.

The rearrangement links TRBV19 to TRBJ1-4, with TRBD1 identical over 9 bases. J gave up 8 bases and V 4 bases, and 5 bases lay outside the gene matches. Germline CDR1 and CDR2: LNHDA and SQIVND (reference sequence). The CDR3 has 14 amino acids. The chain's CDR3 is CASSSPGQGEKLFF. The CDR3 region has the DNA TGTGCCAGTAGTAGTCCGGGACAGGGAGAAAAACTGTTTTTT.

The rearrangement joins TRBV6-2 or TRBV6-3 to TRBJ2-7, with TRBD2 matching over 9 bases. This CDR3 has 14 residues. CDR1 is MNHEY and CDR2 is SVGEGT in the germline V gene. The junction had 4 bases not matched to a gene; V was cut back by 2 bases and J by 5 bases. CDR3 bases: TGTGCCAGCAGTTACGGCGGGAGGGCCCACGAGCAGTACTTC. This encodes CASSYGGRAHEQYF.

The chain uses TRBV6-5 and TRBJ1-1, with D perhaps TRBD1 (5 bases). The CDR3 is made up of 13 amino acids. Germline V CDR1 and CDR2: MNHEY, SVGAGI. Trimming pared 7 bases from V and 8 bases from J, leaving 17 bases between. The CDR3 DNA sequence: TGTGCCAGCACCCAAGGAGTCGGGGGGGAAGCTTTCTTT. Translation: CASTQGVGGEAFF.

The rearrangement links TRBV5-6 to TRBJ2-7; TRBD2 might be the D (6 bases). V lost 3 bases to trimming and J lost 3 bases, with 13 bases between them. Germline V gene data show CDR1 as SGHDT and CDR2 as YYEEEE. The CDR3 is 14 residues long. CDR3 bases: TGTGCCAGCAGCTCCGTACGGGGGTACTACGAGCAGTACTTC. Encoded protein: CASSSVRGYYEQYF.

This rearrangement joins TRBV7-6 to TRBJ2-5, with 8 positions matching TRBD1. The CDR3 has 14 amino acids. V lost 2 bases, J lost 9 bases, and 8 bases stayed unmatched. Germline CDR1 SGHVS, CDR2 FNYEAQ. DNA for the CDR3: TGTGCCAGCAGCTTACTACAGGGGGAAGTGGCCCAGTACTTC. Amino acid sequence: CASSLLQGEVAQYF.

The J gene is TRBJ1-5, the V gene TRBV10-1; D is uncertain. With 3 bases removed from V and 0 bases from J, the gap between germline ends came to 6 bases. Germline values: CDR1 WNHNN, CDR2 SYGVQD (reference sequence). This CDR3 is built from 14 residues. In DNA, the CDR3 is TGCGCCAGCAGTGATGGGAGTAGCAATCAGCCCCAGCATTTT. This translates into CASSDGSSNQPQHF.

The genes are TRBV28 and TRBJ2-7; tentative D call: TRBD2 (5 bases). CDR3 size: 15 residues. The germline CDR1 and CDR2 sequences are MDHEN and SYDVKM. V was cut by 6 bases and J by 0 bases, with 15 bases left in between. CDR3 in amino acids: CASRRDGVTSYEQYF. The CDR3 DNA is TGTGCCAGCAGAAGAGACGGGGTAACCTCCTACGAGCAGTACTTC.

The genes are TRBV7-2 and TRBJ2-7; 15 bases are a match to TRBD2. The V gene end was trimmed by 0 bases and the J gene end by 4 bases; junction bases not matched to a gene: 1. In germline, CDR1 is SGHTA, CDR2 FQGNSA. CDR3 length equals 16 residues. CDR3 region: CASSLAGTSGRYEQYF. The DNA of the CDR3 is TGTGCCAGCAGCTTAGCAGGGACTAGCGGGAGGTACGAGCAGTACTTC.

The rearrangement links TRBV18 to TRBJ1-1; the D is unclear. CDR1 and CDR2 from the germline V gene are KGHSH and LQKENI. The V and J ends lost 6 bases and 0 bases respectively, with 8 bases between them. The CDR3 has 13 residues. The CDR3 DNA is TGTGCCAGCTCCGCCGACATGAACACTGAAGCTTTCTTT. This encodes CASSADMNTEAFF.

The chain recombines TRBV12-3 or TRBV12-4 with TRBJ2-7, with D unclear. V lost 8 bases and J lost 5, with 10 bases in between. There are 11 residues in the CDR3. Here the CDR3 DNA reads TGTGCCAGCGCCCAGGCAGACGAGCAGTACTTC. It specifies CASAQADEQYF.

The genes are TRBV5-1 and TRBJ2-7; 9 bases fit TRBD1. V shed 2 bases, J shed 0 bases, and the junction held 6 bases outside the gene matches. From germline, CDR1 is SGHRS and CDR2 YFSETQ. This CDR3 is 16 amino acids long. DNA of the CDR3: TGCGCCAGCAGCTTCGGTGGGACAGGGATCTCCTACGAGCAGTACTTC. It translates to CASSFGGTGISYEQYF.

The CDR3 sequence: CASRLGTGETDTQYF. The CDR3 DNA follows: TGTGCCAGCAGACTAGGGACAGGGGAGACAGATACGCAGTATTTT. V and J are TRBV7-9 and TRBJ2-3; 10 bases agree with TRBD1. Germline V gene lookup returns CDR1 SEHNR and CDR2 FQNEAQ (reference sequence). This CDR3 has 15 residues. V lost 6 bases and J lost 3; bases outside the gene matches: 6.

The chain employs TRBV18 and TRBJ2-1; 8 bases match TRBD2. Trimming cost V 3 bases and J 4 bases; bases outside gene matches: 5. Germline loops: CDR1 KGHSH, CDR2 LQKENI. The CDR3 spans 15 residues. The CDR3 is CASSPLVAGYNEQFF. The CDR3 region has the DNA TGTGCCAGCTCACCTCTGGTAGCGGGATACAATGAGCAGTTCTTC. The whole variable domain, remainder taken from reference TRBV18 and TRBJ2-1, is NAGVMQNPRHLVRRRGQEARLRCSPMKGHSHVYWYRQLPEEGLKFMVYLQKENIIDESGMPKERFSAEFPKEGPSILRIQQVVRGDSAAYFCASSPLVAGYNEQFFGPGTRLTVL.

The chain employs TRBV5-1 and TRBJ1-1; 8 bases are a match to TRBD1. This CDR3 is 14 amino acids long. Germline lookup yields CDR1 SGHRS and CDR2 YFSETQ. V shed 7 bases and J 2 bases; nucleotides not matched to a gene: 7. The chain's CDR3 is CASGDTGGNTEAFF. The CDR3 coding sequence is TGCGCCAGCGGTGACACAGGGGGAAACACTGAAGCTTTCTTT.

The CDR3: CASSWGQGGNEQYF. The CDR3 bases are TGTGCCAGCAGTTGGGGACAGGGAGGAAACGAGCAGTACTTC. The V and J genes are TRBV28 and TRBJ2-7, with TRBD1 identical over 9 bases. With V trimmed by 4 bases and J by 5 bases, 6 bases remained unmatched. CDR1 and CDR2 from the germline V gene are MDHEN and SYDVKM. The CDR3 is 14 residues long.

The J gene is TRBJ2-7, the V gene TRBV28; the match to TRBD2 covers 9 bases. The CDR3 spans 17 residues. V shed 7 bases, J shed 2 bases, and the junction held 15 bases outside the gene matches. Germline values: CDR1 MDHEN, CDR2 SYDVKM. CDR3 nucleotide sequence: TGTGCCAGCACCTCTGTCCTCGGGGGCGGGGGGGCCTACGAGCAGTACTTC. This encodes CASTSVLGGGGAYEQYF.

The chain has TRBV5-4 and TRBJ1-2; 9 bases map to TRBD1. The CDR3 is 13 residues long. The germline V gene has CDR1 SGHNT and CDR2 YYREEE (reference sequence). V gave up 4 bases and J gave up 7 bases; unmatched junction bases: 5. This CDR3 reads CASSPDRGSGYTF. CDR3 nucleotide sequence: TGTGCCAGCAGCCCGGACAGGGGCTCTGGCTACACCTTC.

The V and J genes are TRBV7-9 and TRBJ2-7; 10 bases fit TRBD2. The CDR3 has 18 residues. CDR1 SEHNR and CDR2 FQNEAQ come from the germline V gene (reference sequence). The junction had 11 bases not matched to a gene; V was cut back by 0 bases and J by 3 bases. CDR3 DNA: TGTGCCAGCAGCTTAGCTGCTAGCGGGAGCCGGGTAGGCTACGAGCAGTACTTC. Translating it yields CASSLAASGSRVGYEQYF.

The chain employs TRBV4-1 and TRBJ2-7, with a weak D call TRBD1 (6 bases). V lost 1 base and J lost 6, with 7 bases in between. The CDR3 runs 12 residues. Germline CDR1 reads MGHRA; CDR2 reads YSYEKL. The CDR3 DNA sequence: TGCGCCAGCAGCCAAGTACAGGGCGAGCAGTACTTC. Translated, it gives CASSQVQGEQYF.

This clone was counted between two and nine times. V and J are TRBV7-9 and TRBJ1-1; no definite D call. The CDR3 runs to 12 residues. Deletions cut 5 bases from V and 4 bases from J, with 8 bases between. Germline V gene sequence: CDR1 SEHNR, CDR2 FQNEAQ (reference sequence). The CDR3 coding sequence is TGTGCCAGCAGCAGCGGTACCACTGAAGCTTTCTTT. It yields the protein CASSSGTTEAFF.

The gene calls are TRBV21-1 and TRBJ2-7; the table's D call, TRBD1, was not checked against the DNA. TRBV21-1 is a pseudogene segment. There are 19 residues in the CDR3. The CDR3 protein is CASRSPISGGSVEYYEQYF. The DNA for the CDR3 is TGTGCCAGCAGAAGCCCCATCTCAGGGGGAAGTGTGGAGTACTACGAGCAGTACTTC.

J is TRBJ2-2 and V is TRBV14, with D perhaps TRBD1 (6 bases). The length of the CDR3 is 15 residues. In germline, CDR1 is SGHDN, CDR2 FVKESK. The ends were cut back, 5 bases at V and 4 bases at J, with 14 bases in the middle. CDR3 region: CASSELDRPTGELFF. DNA of the CDR3: TGTGCCAGCAGCGAATTGGACAGACCCACCGGGGAGCTGTTTTTT.

The chain recombines TRBV5-1 with TRBJ2-5; 7 nucleotides align to TRBD1. The CDR3 sequence is 16 residues long. Per the germline V gene, CDR1 is SGHRS and CDR2 is YFSETQ. V shed 0 bases and J 1 base; nucleotides not matched to a gene: 6. The CDR3 protein is CASSLDGRGTQETQYF. The DNA for the CDR3 is TGCGCCAGCAGCTTGGATGGCAGGGGGACCCAAGAGACCCAGTACTTC.

The genes are TRBV7-2 and TRBJ1-2; TRBD1 agrees at 7 bases. CDR1 SGHTA and CDR2 FQGNSA come from the germline V gene. The CDR3 covers 15 residues. Trimming at V came to 0 bases and at J to 5 bases, leaving 6 bases not matched to a gene. CDR3 sequence reads: CASSLAAGGRYGYTF. CDR3 in DNA: TGTGCCAGCAGCTTAGCGGCAGGGGGACGGTATGGCTACACCTTC. Full variable domain (outside the CDR3, taken from reference TRBV7-2 and TRBJ1-2): GAGVSQSPSNKVTEKGKDVELRCDPISGHTALYWYRQSLGQGLEFLIYFQGNSAPDKSGLPSDRFSAERTGGSVSTLTIQRTQQEDSAVYLCASSLAAGGRYGYTFGSGTRLTVV.